The rows below give T cell receptor beta chains drawn from one sample of a study of T cell responses to AZD1222 COVID-19 vaccine. The protocol was immunoSEQ multiplex PCR, while the TCRdb copy is restricted to in-frame clones and leaves out a portion. The table includes about 35,000 clones, 86% detected once. Sequenced material: peripheral blood, taken on day 0 of AZD1222 vaccination. The receptor source for this set is an adult in good health. Both conserved end residues are part of each CDR3. A D gene is named only where the DNA matches it firmly. A clone size is listed for some rows: how often the clone was seen (once, few, many), or a class if it is expanded.

d_call,j_call,v_call,clone_size,cdr3_aa,cdr3_nt
.,TRBJ1-6,TRBV2,.,CASSEAKVPSLHF,TGTGCCAGCAGTGAAGCAAAGGTACCATCCCTCCACTTT
.,TRBJ2-7,TRBV28,.,CASSVTGGAYEQYF,TGTGCCAGCAGTGTGACAGGAGGGGCCTACGAGCAGTACTTC
.,TRBJ1-5,TRBV19,.,CASSILRLQGEGNQPQHF,TGTGCCAGTAGTATACTCCGCCTACAGGGCGAGGGCAATCAGCCCCAGCATTTT
TRBD1,TRBJ2-7,TRBV7-4,.,CASSPSGQGASEQYF,TGTGCCAGCAGCCCCTCCGGACAGGGAGCGTCCGAGCAGTACTTC
.,TRBJ1-6,TRBV6-5,.,CASTPGEGYNSPLHF,TGTGCCAGCACCCCGGGCGAGGGCTATAATTCACCCCTCCACTTT
.,TRBJ1-1,TRBV21-1,.,CASSNRDAVEAFF,TGTGCCAGCAGCAACAGGGACGCAGTTGAAGCTTTCTTT
.,TRBJ1-2,TRBV4-2,.,CASSQGGALNYGYTF,TGTGCCAGCAGCCAAGGAGGGGCCTTAAACTATGGCTACACCTTC
TRBD2,TRBJ2-1,TRBV4-1,.,CASSQVGLAGGYNEQFF,TGCGCCAGCAGCCAAGTAGGCCTAGCGGGAGGGTACAATGAGCAGTTCTTC
.,TRBJ1-2,TRBV6-2/TRBV6-3,.,CASSYSTRKSGQGEGGYTF,TGTGCCAGCAGTTACTCGACTAGGAAGTCTGGGCAGGGAGAAGGTGGCTACACCTTC
TRBD1,TRBJ1-3,TRBV6-5,.,CASRSPTGRGNTIYF,TGTGCCAGCAGGTCCCCGACAGGGCGGGGAAACACCATATATTTT
.,TRBJ2-2,TRBV29-1,.,CSVEDGITGELFF,TGCAGCGTTGAAGACGGGATCACCGGGGAGCTGTTTTTT
.,TRBJ1-3,TRBV6-1,.,CASSETPRTSGNTIYF,TGTGCCAGCAGTGAAACCCCGCGGACGTCTGGAAACACCATATATTTT
TRBD1,TRBJ1-2,TRBV5-1,.,CASSWTTDRADYGYTF,TGCGCCAGCAGCTGGACCACCGACAGGGCCGACTATGGCTACACCTTC
.,TRBJ1-4,TRBV2,.,CASRRTATNEKLFF,TGTGCCAGCAGGCGGACTGCAACTAATGAAAAACTGTTTTTT
.,TRBJ2-5,TRBV11-2,.,CASSTRRGETQYF,TGTGCCAGCAGCACCCGGAGGGGAGAGACCCAGTACTTC
.,TRBJ1-2,TRBV20-1,.,CSAPLNYGYTF,TGCAGTGCCCCTTTAAACTATGGCTACACCTTC
TRBD2,TRBJ2-7,TRBV28,.,CASSPREGTSGFYEQYF,TGTGCCAGCAGTCCAAGAGAGGGGACTAGCGGATTCTACGAGCAGTACTTC
.,TRBJ2-1,TRBV6-5,.,CASSRDWVDEQFF,TGTGCCAGCAGTCGAGACTGGGTGGATGAGCAGTTCTTC
.,TRBJ2-3,TRBV2,.,CASTPDSDTQYF,TGTGCCAGCACGCCGGACTCTGATACGCAGTATTTT
.,TRBJ1-2,TRBV5-1,.,CASSGRPDYGYTF,TGCGCCAGCAGCGGGCGGCCGGACTATGGCTACACCTTC
TRBD2,TRBJ2-1,TRBV5-8,.,CASSPVGTSGNEQFF,TGTGCCAGCAGCCCGGTGGGGACTAGCGGCAATGAGCAGTTCTTC
.,TRBJ1-1,TRBV2,.,CASSGQGNTEAFF,TGTGCCAGCAGTGGTCAAGGGAACACTGAAGCTTTCTTT
.,TRBJ2-2,TRBV27,.,CASTPIGATGELFF,TGTGCCAGCACCCCCATAGGGGCCACCGGGGAGCTGTTTTTT
.,TRBJ2-1,TRBV11-3,.,CASSAPGTGRNEQFF,TGTGCCAGCAGCGCCCCCGGGACGGGGAGGAATGAGCAGTTCTTC
TRBD2,TRBJ2-5,TRBV19,.,CASSSGGAFPETQYF,TGTGCCAGTAGCAGCGGGGGGGCTTTTCCAGAGACCCAGTACTTC
TRBD2,TRBJ2-5,TRBV7-9,.,CASSSLLAGGPQYF,TGTGCCAGCAGCTCCTTACTAGCGGGAGGGCCCCAGTACTTC
.,TRBJ1-1,TRBV27,.,CASSLRDSLNTEAFF,TGTGCCAGCAGTTTGCGGGACTCCTTGAACACTGAAGCTTTCTTT
TRBD2,TRBJ2-1,TRBV9,.,CASSVTGGTYNEQFF,TGTGCCAGCAGCGTAACGGGGGGAACCTACAATGAGCAGTTCTTC
.,TRBJ1-1,TRBV4-1,few,CASSQNPVGNTEAFF,TGCGCCAGCAGCCAAAACCCGGTGGGGAACACTGAAGCTTTCTTT
TRBD2,TRBJ2-3,TRBV18,.,CASSSPGLAGGRTQYF,TGTGCCAGCTCATCGCCGGGACTAGCGGGAGGGCGTACGCAGTATTTT
TRBD2,TRBJ2-5,TRBV6-5,.,CASSRLAEEETQYF,TGTGCCAGCAGTAGACTAGCGGAAGAAGAGACCCAGTACTTC
.,TRBJ1-2,TRBV5-4,.,CASRRVANYGYTF,TGTGCCAGCCGACGGGTAGCTAACTATGGCTACACCTTC
.,TRBJ1-3,TRBV5-6,.,CASSFPGLNTIYF,TGTGCCAGCAGCTTCCCTGGATTAAACACCATATATTTT
.,TRBJ2-2,TRBV6-1,.,CASSDRTATLGLFF,TGTGCCAGCAGTGATCGGACTGCCACACTGGGGCTGTTTTTT
.,TRBJ1-6,TRBV14,.,CASSQESGLVPLHF,TGTGCCAGCAGCCAAGAATCAGGGTTGGTTCCCCTCCACTTT
.,TRBJ1-3,TRBV7-2,.,CASSYTGFGNTIYF,TGTGCCAGCAGCTACACAGGGTTCGGAAACACCATATATTTT
TRBD1,TRBJ1-1,TRBV2,.,CAAGKGAHTEAFF,TGTGCCGCCGGTAAGGGGGCTCACACTGAAGCTTTCTTT
TRBD1,TRBJ1-6,TRBV19,few,CASSIDGTGSPLHF,TGTGCCAGTAGTATAGATGGGACAGGCTCACCCCTCCACTTT
TRBD2,TRBJ2-3,TRBV5-1,.,CASSYSGAITDTQYF,TGCGCCAGCAGCTATAGCGGGGCTATCACAGATACGCAGTATTTT
.,TRBJ1-3,TRBV28,.,CASSSGVRGNTIYF,TGTGCCAGCAGTTCAGGGGTACGTGGAAACACCATATATTTT
.,TRBJ2-7,TRBV4-3,.,CASSLTPDSLSYEQYF,TGCGCCAGCAGCCTAACCCCGGACAGCCTCTCCTACGAGCAGTACTTC
.,TRBJ1-3,TRBV30,.,CAWTSDPRGGTIYF,TGTGCCTGGACCTCGGACCCCCGGGGTGGCACCATATATTTT
TRBD1,TRBJ2-5,TRBV3-1/TRBV3-2,once,CASRVRGQETQYF,TGTGCCAGCAGGGTCAGGGGGCAAGAGACCCAGTACTTC
TRBD1,TRBJ1-2,TRBV6-2/TRBV6-3,.,CASSSQGQGSYGYTF,TGTGCCAGCAGTAGCCAAGGACAGGGGAGTTATGGCTACACCTTC
.,TRBJ2-5,TRBV19,once,CASSTGTIDGETQYF,TGTGCCAGTAGCACCGGGACCATAGACGGAGAGACCCAGTACTTC
.,TRBJ1-4,TRBV6-1,few,CASSEGRTAATNEKLFF,TGTGCCAGCAGTGAAGGGAGGACAGCTGCAACTAATGAAAAACTGTTTTTT
.,TRBJ2-5,TRBV7-9,.,CASSLERRDVFQETQYF,TGTGCCAGCAGCTTGGAACGTAGGGACGTATTCCAAGAGACCCAGTACTTC
.,TRBJ1-1,TRBV6-5,.,CASSYSTEGTEAFF,TGTGCCAGCAGTTACAGCACCGAGGGGACTGAAGCTTTCTTT
TRBD1,TRBJ1-2,TRBV6-1,.,CASRKTGKFGGYTF,TGTGCCAGCAGGAAGACAGGGAAATTTGGTGGCTACACCTTC
.,TRBJ1-2,TRBV29-1,once,CSVLFNYGYTF,TGCAGCGTTCTGTTTAACTATGGCTACACCTTC
.,TRBJ2-7,TRBV12-5,.,CASGSGDEQYF,TGTGCTAGTGGTTCCGGGGACGAGCAGTACTTC
.,TRBJ2-4,TRBV4-2,few,CASSADGVIQYF,TGTGCCAGCAGCGCCGACGGCGTGATTCAGTACTTC
.,TRBJ1-1,TRBV12-3/TRBV12-4,.,CASTSWGNTEAFF,TGTGCCAGCACATCCTGGGGTAACACTGAAGCTTTCTTT